A single sample is the source of the 32 T cell receptor beta chains below, sequenced in a study of molecular identifiers for immune sequencing clone quantification. TCRdb processed the PCR reads anew with MiXCR; each CDR3 protein has one entry. Among about 500,000 distinct CDR3 sequences listed, about 25% were seen once. Specimen: naive CD8+ T cells from blood, with Jurkat cell RNA spiked in. Subset meaning: FACS-sorted CD8+CD4-CCR7+CD45RA+ naive T cells. The receptors here all came from a human donor in good health. Some libraries in this study had Jurkat cell RNA spiked in.

In its sample, this clonotype was seen a few times. The chain is built from TRBV20-1 and TRBJ2-5; 13 bases are a match to TRBD2. The CDR3 contains 16 residues. V gave up 6 bases and J gave up 5 bases; unmatched junction bases: 12. CDR1 DFQATT and CDR2 SNEGSKA come from the germline V gene (reference sequence). DNA of the CDR3: TGCAGTGCGGGGACTAGCGGGGTGGCCCCTTGGGAGACCCAGTACTTC. Amino acid sequence: CSAGTSGVAPWETQYF.

V and J are TRBV27 and TRBJ1-6, with D possibly being TRBD1 (5 bases). Trimming removed 3 bases at V and 5 bases at J, with 11 bases between. This CDR3 has 15 amino acids. CDR1 and CDR2 from the germline V gene are MNHEY and SMNVEV (reference sequence). CDR3 sequence (DNA): TGTGCCAGCAGTTTCGGGGGACTGAATAATTCACCCCTCCACTTT. This sequence encodes CASSFGGLNNSPLHF.

This clonotype occurred many times. This chain uses TRBV12-3 or TRBV12-4 with TRBJ1-1, with D unresolved. V was pared by 7 bases and J by 8 bases, with 11 bases between. The CDR3 covers 11 residues. The CDR3 spells CASTHGGEAFF. Written as DNA, the CDR3 is TGTGCCAGCACCCACGGAGGAGAAGCTTTCTTT.

The rearrangement links TRBV4-3 to TRBJ2-7; D remains ambiguous. From germline, CDR1 is LGHNA and CDR2 YSLEER. Trimming took 0 bases from V and 0 from J, leaving 9 bases between them. The length of the CDR3 is 15 residues. The CDR3: CASSQDMRTSYEQYF. As DNA, the CDR3 is TGCGCCAGCAGCCAAGATATGCGGACCTCCTACGAGCAGTACTTC.

This clonotype has at least ten counts. The chain employs TRBV4-3 and TRBJ2-7; a possible D gene is TRBD1 (5 bases). Trimming took off 0 bases at V and 3 bases at J, with 12 bases between the two ends. The germline gives CDR1 LGHNA, CDR2 YSLEER. This CDR3 comprises 15 residues. CDR3 region: CASSQDRASIYEQYF. DNA for the CDR3: TGCGCCAGCAGCCAAGACAGGGCCTCCATCTACGAGCAGTACTTC.

With regard to this clonotype: A much larger clone differs by one base, so this may be a read error. The chain has TRBV24-1 and TRBJ2-1; TRBD2 might be the D (6 bases). This CDR3 has 13 residues. Per the germline V gene, CDR1 is KGHDR and CDR2 is SFDVKD. The V end lost 3 bases, the J end lost 8 bases, and 10 bases lay between the germline ends. For the CDR3, the DNA is TGTGCCACCAGTGATCCACTAGCAGATGAGCAGTTCTTC. It codes for CATSDPLADEQFF.

This clonotype was counted between two and nine times. The V call is TRBV20-1, the J call TRBJ2-7, with D possibly TRBD1 on 6 matching bases. CDR1 and CDR2 from the germline V gene are DFQATT and SNEGSKA (reference sequence). The V and J ends lost 3 bases and 3 bases respectively, with 15 bases between them. The CDR3 extends over 14 amino acids. The CDR3 nucleotides are TGCAGTGCTAGTAGGACTGAGGGGGTCTACGAGCAGTACTTC. This codes for CSASRTEGVYEQYF.

Many counts were recorded for this clonotype. The V and J genes are TRBV12-3 or TRBV12-4 and TRBJ1-1, with TRBD1 matching over 7 bases. The junction had 13 bases not matched to a gene; V was cut back by 6 bases and J by 9 bases. This CDR3 is built from 14 residues. CDR3 residues: CASSPDREGGKAFF. The DNA for the CDR3 is TGTGCCAGCAGCCCTGACAGGGAAGGAGGGAAAGCTTTCTTT.

The rearrangement links TRBV5-6 to TRBJ1-2; D is ambiguous. Trimming took off 0 bases at V and 1 base at J, with 13 bases between the two ends. The germline V gene has CDR1 SGHDT and CDR2 YYEEEE. The CDR3 is made up of 16 amino acids. The CDR3: CASSLDIYGFNYGYTF. The CDR3 DNA is TGTGCCAGCAGCTTGGACATCTATGGTTTTAACTATGGCTACACCTTC.

V gene TRBV28 combines with J gene TRBJ1-5, with TRBD1 identical over 9 bases. The CDR3 totals 17 residues. Germline V gene lookup returns CDR1 MDHEN and CDR2 SYDVKM. V shed 6 bases and J 2 bases; nucleotides not matched to a gene: 11. CDR3 in DNA: TGTGCCAGCAGACCCGGGACAGGGTTTGGAGGCAATCAGCCCCAGCATTTT. This encodes CASRPGTGFGGNQPQHF.

This clonotype was found a few times. Germline and junction disagree at one end, which may indicate a read error. The chain recombines TRBV7-7 with TRBJ2-1, with D possibly matching TRBD2 (6 bases). The length of the CDR3 is 12 residues. Germline CDR1 SSHAT, CDR2 FNYEAQ (reference sequence). The DNA for the CDR3 is TGTGCTAGCAGCCCGACGGGGGTACTGCAGTTCTTC. Translation gives CASSPTGVLQFF.

This clonotype was detected only a few times. The chain carries TRBV10-3 and TRBJ2-3; D might be TRBD2 (6 bases). Germline V gives CDR1 ENHRY, CDR2 SYGVKD. Trimming took off 3 bases at V and 3 bases at J, with 13 bases between the two ends. The CDR3 consists of 15 residues. The CDR3 region is CAISDRGILTDTQYF. In nucleotides, the CDR3 is TGTGCCATCAGTGACCGCGGGATTTTGACAGATACGCAGTATTTT.

This clonotype has more than one count but fewer than ten. The chain employs TRBV4-2 and TRBJ1-1, with TRBD1 as a possible D gene (5 bases). In germline, CDR1 is LGHNA, CDR2 YNFKEQ. Trimming pared 3 bases from V and 6 bases from J, leaving 11 bases between. This CDR3 is built from 13 residues. DNA of the CDR3: TGTGCCAGCAGCCATTCCGGGACCGCTGAAGCTTTCTTT. Translation gives CASSHSGTAEAFF.

This clonotype was counted only a few times. The chain uses TRBV5-4 and TRBJ1-4; D may be TRBD1 (5 bases). V gave up 3 bases and J gave up 0 bases, with 9 bases separating them. The CDR3 is 15 amino acids. CDR1 and CDR2 from the germline V gene are SGHNT and YYREEE (reference sequence). CDR3 loop: CASSWDAATNEKLFF. CDR3 bases: TGTGCCAGCAGCTGGGACGCGGCAACTAATGAAAAACTGTTTTTT.

The gene calls are TRBV27 and TRBJ1-1; D uncertain. Germline CDR1 MNHEY, CDR2 SMNVEV (reference sequence). The CDR3 totals 15 residues. V lost 1 base, J lost 7 bases, and 16 bases lay in between. In DNA, the CDR3 is TGTGCCAGCAGTTTATATCCTCAGGCGGCAAATGAAGCTTTCTTT. Protein sequence: CASSLYPQAANEAFF.

In its sample, this clonotype was seen many times. J is TRBJ2-3 and V is TRBV3-1; possibly TRBD1 or TRBD2 for D (5 bases each). Germline V CDR1 and CDR2: LGHDT, YNNKEL (reference sequence). V dropped 0 bases and J dropped 6 bases, with 10 bases sitting between them. CDR3 length equals 14 residues. This CDR3 is CASSQEGDSDTQYF. The CDR3 region has the DNA TGTGCCAGCAGCCAAGAGGGGGATTCGGATACGCAGTATTTT.

V and J are TRBV28 and TRBJ2-7; D possibly matches TRBD1 or TRBD2 (5 bases each). This CDR3 has 13 residues. The germline CDR1 and CDR2 sequences are MDHEN and SYDVKM. With 5 bases removed from V and 3 bases from J, the gap between germline ends came to 11 bases. The CDR3, as DNA: TGTGCCAGCAGTGTTCGGGACGGCTACGAGCAGTACTTC. This codes for CASSVRDGYEQYF.

This sequence joins TRBV13 and TRBJ1-2; D not certain. The CDR3 runs 12 residues. Germline V CDR1 and CDR2: PRHDT, FYEKMQ (reference sequence). V dropped 5 bases and J dropped 1 base, with 5 bases sitting between them. The CDR3 sequence: CASSSINYGYTF. CDR3 nucleotides: TGTGCCAGCAGCAGTATTAACTATGGCTACACCTTC.

For this clonotype: The junction does not match germline at one end; this may be a read error. The chain has TRBV5-3 and TRBJ2-7, with D maybe TRBD1 (5 bases). TRBV5-3 is an ORF, and what it does is uncertain. This CDR3 contains 15 residues. The CDR3 sequence is CASSLGQGGTGEQYF. CDR3 nucleotide sequence: TGTGCCAGCAGCTTGGGCCAGGGTGGTACTGGCGAGCAGTACTTC.

This clonotype was found a few times. The rearrangement links TRBV7-6 to TRBJ2-1; the D is unclear. The CDR3 is made up of 12 amino acids. The V end lost 4 bases, the J end lost 7 bases, and 8 bases lay between the germline ends. The V gene's germline CDR1 is SGHVS and CDR2 FNYEAQ. CDR3 region: CASSSASNEQFF. The CDR3 DNA follows: TGTGCCAGCAGCTCCGCCTCAAATGAGCAGTTCTTC.

This clonotype was counted only a few times. The rearrangement uses TRBV30 and TRBJ2-3, with TRBD1 as a possible D gene (5 bases). Trimming stripped 5 bases from V and 0 bases from J, with 15 bases between. This CDR3 is 15 amino acids long. Germline lookup yields CDR1 GTSNPN and CDR2 SVGIG (reference sequence). DNA of the CDR3: TGTGCCTGGTATCCCAGGGCCCCGAGCACAGATACGCAGTATTTT. It translates to CAWYPRAPSTDTQYF.

In its sample, this clonotype was seen many times. The genes are TRBV30 and TRBJ2-7; D is unresolved. The V and J ends lost 0 bases and 7 bases respectively, with 10 bases between them. Germline lookup yields CDR1 GTSNPN and CDR2 SVGIG (reference sequence). The CDR3 length is 12 residues. CDR3 loop: CAWSVDTGEQYF. The DNA for the CDR3 is TGTGCCTGGAGTGTAGACACTGGGGAGCAGTACTTC.

This clonotype was recorded at least ten times. The chain links TRBV28 to TRBJ1-1; possibly TRBD1 for D (5 bases). Deletions cut 3 bases from V and 6 bases from J, with 14 bases between. CDR1 is MDHEN and CDR2 is SYDVKM in the germline V gene. The CDR3 has 14 amino acids. In DNA, the CDR3 is TGTGCCAGCAGTTTTGCAGGGAGAAGAGCTGAAGCTTTCTTT. Protein sequence: CASSFAGRRAEAFF.

The chain combines TRBV27 with TRBJ2-5; 11 bases line up with TRBD2. CDR3 size: 16 residues. Germline loops: CDR1 MNHEY, CDR2 SMNVEV (reference sequence). V lost 2 bases to trimming and J lost 1 base; unmatched junction nucleotides: 3. DNA for the CDR3: TGTGCCAGCAGTTTACTAGGGACTAGCGGCCAAGAGACCCAGTACTTC. It encodes CASSLLGTSGQETQYF.

Concerning this clonotype itself: A read error may explain this, as a much larger clone is one base away. DNA for the CDR3: TGCAGCGTTGAAGGTCTCTACGAGCAGTACTTC. Amino acid sequence: CSVEGLYEQYF. V usage is TRBV29-1 and J usage is TRBJ2-7; no clear D gene. The CDR3 length is 11 residues. Trimming took off 1 base at V and 3 bases at J, with 4 bases between the two ends. CDR1 is SQVTM and CDR2 is ANQGSEA in the germline V gene.

This clonotype has a count of ten or more. V gene TRBV6-2 or TRBV6-3 combines with J gene TRBJ2-6, with a weak D call TRBD1 (5 bases). CDR3 length equals 16 residues. Trimming cost V 6 bases and J 0 bases, with 12 bases left between them. The germline V gene encodes CDR1 MNHEY and CDR2 SVGEGT. The CDR3 sequence: CASRAGIDSGANVLTF. The CDR3 DNA follows: TGTGCCAGCAGAGCAGGGATTGACTCTGGGGCCAACGTCCTGACTTTC.

This clonotype has more than one count but fewer than ten. The chain links TRBV7-9 to TRBJ1-4; D uncertain. Germline CDR1 SEHNR, CDR2 FQNEAQ (reference sequence). The CDR3 contains 16 residues. V shed 5 bases and J shed 0 bases, with 13 bases lying between them. CDR3 sequence (DNA): TGTGCCAGCAGCCCGGGTGGTTGGGCAACTAATGAAAAACTGTTTTTT. It encodes CASSPGGWATNEKLFF.

With respect to this clonotype: One end of the junction does not line up with germline, which may come from a read error. V gene TRBV27 combines with J gene TRBJ1-4; 8 bases line up with TRBD1. CDR1 MNHEY and CDR2 SMNVEV come from the germline V gene (reference sequence). The CDR3 has 14 amino acids. The CDR3 here is CASRGTGINERLFF. The CDR3 DNA sequence: TGTGCCAGCAGGGGGACAGGAATTAATGAAAGACTGTTTTTT.

In this sample, this clonotype turned up many times. This sequence joins TRBV29-1 and TRBJ2-5; possible D gene TRBD2, 6 bases. Between the trimmed V and J ends, which lost 7 bases and 5 bases, there was a span of 17 bases. Germline V gives CDR1 SQVTM, CDR2 ANQGSEA. This CDR3 region has 13 residues. In nucleotides, the CDR3 is TGCAGCGAAACTAGCAGCCGCTTGGAGACCCAGTACTTC. Its protein product is CSETSSRLETQYF.

This clonotype was observed many times. The chain employs TRBV19 and TRBJ2-7; 8 bases match TRBD1. The CDR3 has 14 amino acids. With V trimmed by 5 bases and J by 4 bases, 7 bases remained unmatched. Germline V CDR1 and CDR2: LNHDA, SQIVND (reference sequence). CDR3 sequence: CASSATTGEYEQYF. DNA for the CDR3: TGTGCCAGTAGTGCCACGACAGGGGAGTACGAGCAGTACTTC.

This clonotype occurred many times. The J gene is TRBJ2-6, the V gene TRBV7-9, with a possible D match to TRBD1 (5 bases). V dropped 5 bases and J dropped 1 base, with 9 bases sitting between them. Per the germline V gene, CDR1 is SEHNR and CDR2 is FQNEAQ (reference sequence). The CDR3 runs 15 residues. Written as DNA, the CDR3 is TGTGCCAGCAGCATGGCAGGGTCTGGGGCCAACGTCCTGACTTTC. It yields the protein CASSMAGSGANVLTF.

This clonotype was observed many times. The chain carries TRBV27 and TRBJ2-7, with 8 bases aligning to TRBD1. The germline gives CDR1 MNHEY, CDR2 SMNVEV (reference sequence). The V gene end was trimmed by 3 bases and the J gene end by 4 bases; junction bases not matched to a gene: 8. The CDR3 runs 15 residues. CDR3 DNA: TGTGCCAGCAGTTTTGGAACAGGGGGATATTACGAGCAGTACTTC. Protein: CASSFGTGGYYEQYF.